These 2 T cell receptor beta chains share one sample of origin, sequenced in a study of read filtering for tumor transcriptome and immune sequencing. The library was built from roughly 400 ng RNA with molecular barcoded adaptors for alpha/delta and beta/gamma chains. TCRdb recomputed calls from the reads with MiXCR, one row per CDR3 protein. The sample holds roughly 68,000 distinct CDR3 sequences, roughly 13% seen once. What was sequenced was a population of CD138-negative cells sorted from bone marrow. The receptor set was obtained from a donor at least 40 years old with multiple myeloma.

This clonotype was counted between two and nine times. V gene TRBV5-1 combines with J gene TRBJ1-4, with D perhaps TRBD1 (5 bases). The V gene's germline CDR1 is SGHRS and CDR2 YFSETQ. V lost 4 bases, J lost 7 bases, and 20 bases lay in between. The CDR3 has 16 residues. The CDR3 DNA sequence: TGCGCCAGCAGCCCCACGGGCGGGGGAGCAAGTGAAAAACTGTTTTTT. It translates to CASSPTGGGASEKLFF.

V and J are TRBV20-1 and TRBJ2-7; D not resolved. Germline CDR1 DFQATT, CDR2 SNEGSKA (reference sequence). With 4 bases removed from V and 3 bases from J, the gap between germline ends came to 19 bases. This CDR3 comprises 15 residues. CDR3 region: CSANRPGVGFYEQYF. The CDR3 DNA is TGCAGTGCTAACCGTCCTGGGGTGGGTTTCTACGAGCAGTACTTC.